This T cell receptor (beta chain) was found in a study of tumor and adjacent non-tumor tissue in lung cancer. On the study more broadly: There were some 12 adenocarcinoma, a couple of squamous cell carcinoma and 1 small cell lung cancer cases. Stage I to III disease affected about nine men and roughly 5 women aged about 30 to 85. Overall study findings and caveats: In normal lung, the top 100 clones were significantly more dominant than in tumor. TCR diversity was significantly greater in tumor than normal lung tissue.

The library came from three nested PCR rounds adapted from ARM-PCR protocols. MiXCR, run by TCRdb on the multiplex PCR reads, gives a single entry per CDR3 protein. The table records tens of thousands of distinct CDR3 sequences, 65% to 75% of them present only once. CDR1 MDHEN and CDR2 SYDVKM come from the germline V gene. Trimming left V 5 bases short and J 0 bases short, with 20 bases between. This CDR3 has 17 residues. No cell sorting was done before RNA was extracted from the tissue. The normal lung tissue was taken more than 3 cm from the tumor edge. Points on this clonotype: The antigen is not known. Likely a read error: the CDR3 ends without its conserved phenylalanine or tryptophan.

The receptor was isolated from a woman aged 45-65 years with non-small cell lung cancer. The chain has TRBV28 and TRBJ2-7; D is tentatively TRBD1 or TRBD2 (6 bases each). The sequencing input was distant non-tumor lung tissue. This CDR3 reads CASSRIGGLPSSYEQYL. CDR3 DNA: TGTGCCAGCAGTCGGATAGGGGGGTTACCGAGCTCCTACGAGCAGTACTTA.